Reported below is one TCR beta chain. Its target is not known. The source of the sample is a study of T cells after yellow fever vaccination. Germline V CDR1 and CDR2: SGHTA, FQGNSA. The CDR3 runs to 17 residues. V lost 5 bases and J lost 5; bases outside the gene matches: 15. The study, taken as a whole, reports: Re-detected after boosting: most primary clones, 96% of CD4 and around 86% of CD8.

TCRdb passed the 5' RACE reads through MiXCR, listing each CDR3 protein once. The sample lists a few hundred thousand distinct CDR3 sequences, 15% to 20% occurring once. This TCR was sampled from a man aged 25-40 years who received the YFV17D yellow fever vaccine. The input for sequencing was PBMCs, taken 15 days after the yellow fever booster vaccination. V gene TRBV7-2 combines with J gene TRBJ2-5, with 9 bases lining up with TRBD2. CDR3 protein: CASSPRGSGRMEETQYF. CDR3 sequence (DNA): TGTGCCAGCAGCCCCAGGGGTAGCGGGAGAATGGAGGAGACCCAGTACTTC.